One sample yielded the 22 T cell receptor beta chains listed below, sequenced in a study of CD8+CD57+ T cells in acquired aplastic anemia. Investigators profiled TCR beta VDJ and CDR3 from genomic DNA template. Via MiXCR, TCRdb re-called the reads, giving one row per CDR3 protein. The table includes some 190,000 distinct CDR3 sequences, around half detected once. The sample taken for sequencing was sorted CD4+, CD8+, or CD8+CD57+ T cells (not recorded which) from PBMCs. Source of these receptors: a human donor in good health.

The V call is TRBV20-1, the J call TRBJ1-1, with D hard to call. Trimming left V 6 bases short and J 1 base short, with 12 bases between. Germline-derived CDR1 and CDR2 are DFQATT and SNEGSKA (reference sequence). This CDR3 is built from 13 residues. The CDR3 reads CSATGPSNTEAFF. The CDR3 nucleotides read TGCAGTGCCACGGGTCCCTCGAACACTGAAGCTTTCTTT.

In the case of this clonotype: It is unclear where the CDR3 begins or ends on the DNA, so no DNA is shown, and the CDR3 is as TCRdb lists it. The V and J genes are TRBV28 and TRBJ1-2. Germline values: CDR1 MDHEN, CDR2 SYDVKM. The CDR3 has 13 residues if both end residues are counted. The CDR3 spells CASILVQNYGYTF.

This clonotype has a handful of counts. The J gene is TRBJ2-3, the V gene TRBV28; maybe TRBD2 (7 bases). This CDR3 has 16 amino acids. V lost 5 bases to trimming and J lost 8 bases, with 23 bases between them. Germline V gene sequence: CDR1 MDHEN, CDR2 SYDVKM. The CDR3 region has the DNA TGTGCCAGCAGTCCAAGGGGGGGGAGACCAACTGGTACGCAGTATTTT. Residues: CASSPRGGRPTGTQYF.

The gene calls are TRBV11-1 and TRBJ2-3; 11 positions agree with TRBD2. With V trimmed by 6 bases and J by 2 bases, 10 bases remained unmatched. The CDR3 is 17 amino acids. Germline CDR1 reads SGHAT; CDR2 reads FQDESV (reference sequence). The CDR3 protein is CASSEAGTSGYTDTQYF. In nucleotides, the CDR3 is TGTGCCAGCAGTGAAGCCGGGACTAGCGGATACACAGATACGCAGTATTTT.

The V call is TRBV14, the J call TRBJ2-7; D gene ambiguous. The V gene lost 2 bases and the J gene lost 7 bases, with 9 bases spanning the gap. Germline CDR1 SGHDN, CDR2 FVKESK. This CDR3 comprises 12 residues. The CDR3 protein is CASSQLWSEQYF. The CDR3 nucleotides read TGTGCCAGCAGCCAATTGTGGTCAGAGCAGTACTTC.

This clonotype was found a few times. The CDR3 is CASSVTGYGGYTF. CDR3 coding DNA: TGTGCCAGCAGCGTTACAGGGTACGGTGGCTACACCTTC. The J gene is TRBJ1-2, the V gene TRBV9; D is perhaps TRBD1 (6 bases). Deletions cut 2 bases from V and 7 bases from J, with 12 bases between. This CDR3 has 13 amino acids. Per germline, CDR1 SGDLS and CDR2 YYNGEE.

This clonotype has only a few counts. V and J are TRBV15 and TRBJ2-5; tentative D call: TRBD2 (6 bases). The CDR3 extends over 14 amino acids. CDR1 and CDR2 (germline): LNHNV, YYDKDF (reference sequence). Trimming removed 3 bases at V and 1 base at J, with 9 bases between. Here the CDR3 DNA reads TGTGCCACCAGCAGTCCCGGGGGCCAAGAGACCCAGTACTTC. It is translated as CATSSPGGQETQYF.

V usage is TRBV24-1 and J usage is TRBJ2-3, with TRBD2 as a possible D gene (6 bases). Trimming cost V 4 bases and J 7 bases, with 14 bases left between them. The CDR3 runs 14 residues. Germline-derived CDR1 and CDR2 are KGHDR and SFDVKD. CDR3 protein: CATSERLVVHTQYF. CDR3 nucleotide sequence: TGTGCCACCAGTGAACGACTAGTTGTGCATACGCAGTATTTT.

The chain joins TRBV29-1 to TRBJ2-3; a possible D gene is TRBD2 (5 bases). The CDR3 has 14 amino acids. In germline, CDR1 is SQVTM, CDR2 ANQGSEA. The CDR3: CSATPGLETDTQYF. Here the CDR3 DNA reads TGCAGTGCTACCCCGGGATTAGAGACAGATACGCAGTATTTT.

The chain has TRBV2 and TRBJ1-5, with 7 bases identical to TRBD1. The CDR3 runs 15 residues. With 6 bases clipped from V and 4 bases from J, the junction kept 9 bases outside the gene matches. Germline CDR1 reads SNHLY; CDR2 reads FYNNEI. The CDR3 sequence is CASRDRTGTNQPQHF. The DNA for the CDR3 is TGTGCCAGCAGGGACCGGACAGGCACTAATCAGCCCCAGCATTTT.

This clonotype was seen more than once but under ten times. The chain recombines TRBV28 with TRBJ1-5; 7 positions match TRBD1. Germline V gene sequence: CDR1 MDHEN, CDR2 SYDVKM. The CDR3 runs to 14 residues. The ends lost 7 bases at V and 5 bases at J; junction bases unmatched: 8. The CDR3 loop is CASIGAGGDQPQHF. The CDR3 DNA reads as TGTGCCAGCATCGGGGCAGGGGGTGATCAGCCCCAGCATTTT.

This clonotype was seen only once. The gene calls are TRBV2 and TRBJ1-2, with TRBD1 matching over 8 bases. CDR1 is SNHLY and CDR2 is FYNNEI in the germline V gene. This CDR3 contains 17 residues. Trimming removed 4 bases from V and 4 bases from J; junction bases left unmatched: 14. The CDR3 is CASSVHPVDRGPYGYTF. For the CDR3, the DNA is TGTGCCAGCAGTGTTCACCCGGTAGACAGGGGCCCCTATGGCTACACCTTC.

Worth noting for this clonotype: This may come from a read error, since a much larger clone is one base off. V usage is TRBV5-5 and J usage is TRBJ1-5; no clear D. The germline gives CDR1 SGHKS, CDR2 YYEKEE (reference sequence). The CDR3 contains 15 residues. The germline V and J ends were trimmed by 0 bases and 0 bases, with 7 bases remaining between them. The CDR3 DNA sequence: TGTGCCAGCAGCTTGGACAGCTTTAGCAATCAGCCCCAGCATTTT. It yields the protein CASSLDSFSNQPQHF.

The chain recombines TRBV27 with TRBJ2-1; possible D gene TRBD1, 6 bases. This CDR3 is built from 13 residues. Trimming shortened V by 7 bases and J by 3 bases, and 10 bases separated the two germline ends. Germline assignment: CDR1 MNHEY and CDR2 SMNVEV (reference sequence). CDR3 in amino acids: CASTATGYNEQFF. The DNA for the CDR3 is TGTGCCAGCACTGCGACAGGCTACAATGAGCAGTTCTTC.

At least ten counts were recorded for this clonotype. This rearrangement joins TRBV6-1 to TRBJ2-7; a weak D match, TRBD2 (6 bases). CDR1 and CDR2 (germline): MNHNS, SASEGT. V lost 8 bases to trimming and J lost 2 bases, with 16 bases between them. This CDR3 is 14 amino acids long. CDR3 nucleotide sequence: TGTGCCAGCTGCGCGCGGGGTATCACCTACGAGCAGTACTTC. Its translation: CASCARGITYEQYF.

The sample holds a few counts of this clonotype. The chain combines TRBV28 with TRBJ2-7; D remains ambiguous. Trimming took 3 bases from V and 0 from J, leaving 12 bases between them. Germline CDR1 is MDHEN and CDR2 is SYDVKM. The CDR3 has 15 amino acids. For the CDR3, the DNA is TGTGCCAGCAGTTTCCTCCGGACGAGCTCCTACGAGCAGTACTTC. It translates to CASSFLRTSSYEQYF.

There are many counts of this clonotype. The chain joins TRBV20-1 to TRBJ1-3; D unresolved. CDR1 and CDR2 (germline): DFQATT, SNEGSKA (reference sequence). V was pared by 0 bases and J by 1 base, with 4 bases between. The CDR3 consists of 13 residues. The CDR3 nucleotides read TGCAGTGCTAGAGAGGGTTCTGGAAACACCATATATTTT. Its translation is CSAREGSGNTIYF.

This chain joins TRBV20-1 and TRBJ2-7, with D maybe TRBD1 (6 bases). The CDR3 is 12 amino acids. Germline V gene lookup returns CDR1 DFQATT and CDR2 SNEGSKA (reference sequence). Trimming took 3 bases from V and 4 from J, leaving 10 bases between them. CDR3 protein: CSARGQGYEQYF. The CDR3 DNA is TGCAGTGCTAGGGGTCAGGGGTACGAGCAGTACTTC.

The table lists this clonotype with a few counts. This chain links TRBV25-1 with TRBJ1-6; D is perhaps TRBD1 (6 bases). The CDR3 spans 14 residues. Germline CDR1 and CDR2: MGHDK and SYGVNS. Trimming left V 5 bases short and J 6 bases short, with 11 bases between. CDR3 nucleotide sequence: TGTGCCAGCAGTAACGGACAGATTAATTCACCCCTCCACTTT. Protein product: CASSNGQINSPLHF. The full variable domain, with the rest looked up from reference TRBV25-1 and TRBJ1-6, is EADIYQTPRYLVIGTGKKITLECSQTMGHDKMYWYQQDPGMELHLIHYSYGVNSTEKGDLSSESTVSRIRTEHFPLTLESARPSHTSQYLCASSNGQINSPLHFGNGTRLTVT.

Ten or more counts support this clonotype. This CDR3 reads CASSFESRGDTQYF. The DNA of the CDR3 is TGTGCCAGCAGCTTTGAGAGCCGGGGAGATACGCAGTATTTT. The chain has TRBV7-3 and TRBJ2-3; a possible D gene is TRBD2 (5 bases). The V gene's germline CDR1 is SGHTA and CDR2 FQGTGA. V was cut by 3 bases and J by 5 bases, with 12 bases left in between. This CDR3 spans 14 amino acids.

The chain's CDR3 is CASSEWPDASSPLHF. The DNA for the CDR3 is TGTGCCAGCAGTGAATGGCCAGACGCTAGCTCACCCCTCCACTTT. The chain is built from TRBV2 and TRBJ1-6; D not certain. The CDR3 runs to 15 residues. CDR1 is SNHLY and CDR2 is FYNNEI in the germline V gene. V lost 2 bases to trimming and J lost 10 bases, with 15 bases between them.

This clonotype was detected ten times or more. The chain couples TRBV6-5 to TRBJ2-7, with D unclear. CDR3 length equals 13 residues. Germline V CDR1 and CDR2: MNHEY, SVGAGI. The V end lost 4 bases, the J end lost 0 bases, and 7 bases lay between the germline ends. CDR3 sequence: CASSSRSSYEQYF. The CDR3 DNA reads TGTGCCAGCAGTTCCCGGAGCTCCTACGAGCAGTACTTC.